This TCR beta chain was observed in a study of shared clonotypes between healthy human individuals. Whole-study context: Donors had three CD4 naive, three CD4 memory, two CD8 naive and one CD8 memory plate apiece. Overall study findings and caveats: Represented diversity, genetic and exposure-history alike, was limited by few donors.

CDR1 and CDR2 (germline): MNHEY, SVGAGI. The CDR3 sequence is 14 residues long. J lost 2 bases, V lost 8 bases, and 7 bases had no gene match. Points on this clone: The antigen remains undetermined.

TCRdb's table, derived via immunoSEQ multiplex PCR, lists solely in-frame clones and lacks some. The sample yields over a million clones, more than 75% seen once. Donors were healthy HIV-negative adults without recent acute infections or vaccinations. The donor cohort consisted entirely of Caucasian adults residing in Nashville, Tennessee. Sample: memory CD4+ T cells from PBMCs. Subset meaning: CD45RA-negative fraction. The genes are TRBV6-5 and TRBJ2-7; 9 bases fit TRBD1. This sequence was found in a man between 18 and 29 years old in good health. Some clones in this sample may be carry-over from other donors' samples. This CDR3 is CASRGRDRAYEQYF. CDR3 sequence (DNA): TGTGCCAGCCGGGGGAGGGACAGGGCCTACGAGCAGTACTTC.